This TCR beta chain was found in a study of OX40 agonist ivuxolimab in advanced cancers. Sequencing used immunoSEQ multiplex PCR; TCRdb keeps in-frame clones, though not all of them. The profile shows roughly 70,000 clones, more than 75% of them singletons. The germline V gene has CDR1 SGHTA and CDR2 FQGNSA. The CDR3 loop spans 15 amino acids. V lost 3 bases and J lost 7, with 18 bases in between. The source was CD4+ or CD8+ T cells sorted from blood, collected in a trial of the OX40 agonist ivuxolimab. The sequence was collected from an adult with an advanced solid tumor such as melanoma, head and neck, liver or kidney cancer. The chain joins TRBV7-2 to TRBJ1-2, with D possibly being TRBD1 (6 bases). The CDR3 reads CASSLQGQRVGGYTF. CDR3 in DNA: TGTGCCAGCAGCTTGCAGGGACAAAGGGTCGGTGGCTACACCTTC.